These 10 T cell receptor beta chains came from one sample sequenced in a study of cytomegalovirus exposure and HLA in healthy donors. This PCR relied on a set of 60 Vbeta primers and 13 Jbeta primers. Sequencing used immunoSEQ multiplex PCR; TCRdb keeps in-frame clones, though not all of them. Of about 63,000 clones in the sample, approximately 73% were seen once. The sequenced sample consisted of PBMCs. These receptors all stem from a man between 45 and 60 years old in good health and CMV-seronegative.

This clone was counted a single time. The chain joins TRBV5-1 to TRBJ2-1, with 7 nucleotides matching TRBD2. The CDR3 has 16 residues. Germline lookup yields CDR1 SGHRS and CDR2 YFSETQ. V shed 4 bases and J 0 bases; nucleotides not matched to a gene: 7. CDR3 nucleotide sequence: TGCGCCAGCAGCCGTCTGGGAGGGGCCTCCTACAATGAGCAGTTCTTC. This gives the protein CASSRLGGASYNEQFF.

The V gene is TRBV2, the J gene TRBJ1-2, with D possibly being TRBD1 (6 bases). Germline CDR1 and CDR2: SNHLY and FYNNEI. The V end lost 8 bases, the J end lost 5 bases, and 18 bases lay between the germline ends. This CDR3 is 14 amino acids long. The CDR3 reads CASLGSGARYGYTF. The CDR3 DNA sequence: TGTGCCAGCTTAGGATCAGGGGCGCGGTATGGCTACACCTTC.

The count of this clone is one. V and J are TRBV9 and TRBJ1-5, with D unresolved. V was cut by 0 bases and J by 4 bases, with 14 bases left in between. CDR1 and CDR2 from the germline V gene are SGDLS and YYNGEE. The CDR3 sequence is 16 residues long. CDR3: CASSVGGGGGNQPQHF. The DNA of the CDR3 is TGTGCCAGCAGCGTAGGGGGAGGAGGTGGGAATCAGCCCCAGCATTTT.

The gene calls are TRBV5-8 and TRBJ2-3; 8 nucleotides match TRBD2. The CDR3 extends over 14 amino acids. V lost 2 bases to trimming and J lost 14 bases; unmatched junction nucleotides: 13. From germline, CDR1 is SGHTS and CDR2 YDEGEE. The CDR3 protein is CASSFLGGAGLGYF. CDR3 DNA sequence: TGTGCCAGCAGCTTCCTCGGGGGGGCCGGTCTGGGGTATTTT.

J is TRBJ1-6 and V is TRBV27, with a tentative D call TRBD1 (5 bases). The germline V gene has CDR1 MNHEY and CDR2 SMNVEV (reference sequence). The CDR3 contains 15 residues. Trimming took 0 bases from V and 9 from J, leaving 12 bases between them. CDR3 amino acids: CASSLSAGLGSPLHF. In DNA, the CDR3 is TGTGCCAGCAGTTTATCAGCAGGGTTGGGTTCACCCCTCCACTTT.

This chain links TRBV6-6 with TRBJ2-7, with 7 nucleotides matching TRBD2. The germline gives CDR1 MNHNY, CDR2 SVGAGI (reference sequence). With V trimmed by 8 bases and J by 1 base, 2 bases remained unmatched. This CDR3 has 12 residues. The CDR3: CASGRGSYEQYF. Here the CDR3 DNA reads TGTGCCAGCGGGCGGGGGTCCTACGAGCAGTACTTC.

This sequence joins TRBV7-8 and TRBJ2-2; D is possibly TRBD1 (5 bases). With 5 bases removed from V and 1 base from J, the gap between germline ends came to 14 bases. The CDR3 sequence is 16 residues long. Germline CDR1 reads SGHVS; CDR2 reads FQNEAQ. The DNA for the CDR3 is TGTGCCAGCAGCGGCCACAGGTTATTGAACACCGGGGAGCTGTTTTTT. This gives the protein CASSGHRLLNTGELFF.

The chain employs TRBV5-1 and TRBJ1-1; the D gene is possibly TRBD1 (6 bases). The CDR3 runs to 16 residues. Trimming removed 0 bases at V and 4 bases at J, with 16 bases between. Germline V gene sequence: CDR1 SGHRS, CDR2 YFSETQ. The CDR3 sequence: CASSLDMTGGPTEAFF. CDR3 in DNA: TGCGCCAGCAGCTTGGATATGACAGGAGGCCCCACTGAAGCTTTCTTT.

Of note for this clone: The junction does not match germline at one end; this may be a read error. The chain joins TRBV7-9 to TRBJ2-7, with 7 bases lining up with TRBD1. CDR3 length equals 14 residues. Germline values: CDR1 SEHNR, CDR2 FQNEAQ (reference sequence). CDR3 coding DNA: TGTTCCAGCAGCTTACAGGGGTTACGGGACGAGCAGTACTTC. Translating it yields CSSSLQGLRDEQYF. The full variable domain, rest sourced from reference TRBV7-9 and TRBJ2-7, is DTGVSQNPRHKITKRGQNVTFRCDPISEHNRLYWYRQTLGQGPEFLTYFQNEAQLEKSRLLSDRFSAERPKGSFSTLEIQRTEQGDSAMYLCSSSLQGLRDEQYFGPGTRLTVT.

In DNA form, the CDR3 reads TGTGCCAGCAGCGTAGAACAGGTGGCTGAAGCTTTCTTT. Translating gives CASSVEQVAEAFF. V usage is TRBV9 and J usage is TRBJ1-1; D is perhaps TRBD1 (5 bases). Looked up from germline, CDR1 is SGDLS and CDR2 is YYNGEE. The CDR3 loop spans 13 amino acids. The V end was cut by 0 bases, the J end by 6 bases, with 9 bases between.